Listed below are T cell receptor beta chains from one sample, sequenced in a study of T cell repertoires in ileal Crohn's disease. Generated by immunoSEQ multiplex PCR, the TCRdb table keeps only in-frame clones and is missing some. This table holds 15,000 to 20,000 clones, roughly 72% found once. Sample: ileal tissue. These receptors were collected from an adult with Crohn's disease. The CDR3 runs from the conserved cysteine through the conserved F or W. Fields, in order: V gene, D gene, clone size, J gene, CDR3 DNA, CDR3 protein. The D gene is left open where the match is weak. Some rows mark clone size as missing; the rest say once, few, many or name a class of expanded clone.

TRBV6-6	NA	NA	TRBJ1-1	TGTGCCAGCAGTTTGTCCGGGGGTCGGGACACTGAAGCTTTCTTT	CASSLSGGRDTEAFF
TRBV4-1	TRBD1	once	TRBJ2-7	TGCGCCAGCAGCCAAGGGACCGGACAGGCCGCTTACGAGCAGTACTTC	CASSQGTGQAAYEQYF
TRBV2	TRBD2	NA	TRBJ2-3	TGTGCCAGCAGTGGACGGACTAGTCAAGGTACGCAGTATTTT	CASSGRTSQGTQYF
TRBV27	NA	NA	TRBJ1-2	TGTGCCAGCAGCAAAACATTTTCTACTATGAGGACACATGGCTACACCTTC	CASSKTFSTMRTHGYTF
TRBV7-3	NA	NA	TRBJ2-5	TGTGCCAGCAGCTCCACAGGGCAGAGCCAAGAGACCCAGTACTTC	CASSSTGQSQETQYF
TRBV29-1	NA	NA	TRBJ2-3	TGCAGCGTTGAATTTGAGCTCACAGATACGCAGTATTTT	CSVEFELTDTQYF
TRBV30	TRBD2	NA	TRBJ2-7	TGTGCCTGGAGTCCCCTAGCGGGGCGCTCCTACGAGCAGTACTTC	CAWSPLAGRSYEQYF
TRBV5-1	TRBD2	once	TRBJ2-3	TGCGCCAGCGCCTTTTTAGCGGGAGAGGTCACAGATACGCAGTATTTT	CASAFLAGEVTDTQYF
TRBV21-1	NA	NA	TRBJ2-4	TGTGCCAGCAGCTCCACCAGAAGGTACTTC	CASSSTRRYF
TRBV21-1	NA	once	TRBJ2-7	TGTGCCAGCAGCAAAGCAGGAAACTTTCCGGAGACTAGCAGCTCCTACGAGCAGTACTTC	CASSKAGNFPETSSSYEQYF
TRBV13	NA	NA	TRBJ2-5	TGTGCCAGCAGCTTTTCAGGGGTTGAGACCCAGTACTTC	CASSFSGVETQYF
TRBV28	NA	NA	TRBJ2-2	TGTGCCAGCAGCCTCCTCGGGAGAGGTAGAACCGGGGAGCTGTTTTTT	CASSLLGRGRTGELFF
TRBV5-1	TRBD1	NA	TRBJ1-3	TGCGCCAGCAGCTCTGGGGGACAGGGAAACACCATATATTTT	CASSSGGQGNTIYF
TRBV2	NA	few	TRBJ2-3	TGTGCCAGCAGTGAGGGGGCACATAGCACAGATACGCAGTATTTT	CASSEGAHSTDTQYF
TRBV30	NA	NA	TRBJ1-2	TGTGCCTGGGGACAACTTAACTATGGCTACACCTTC	CAWGQLNYGYTF
TRBV9	NA	few	TRBJ2-2	TGTGCCAGCAGCGTGTCGTACCCCGGCACCGGGGAGCTGTTTTTT	CASSVSYPGTGELFF
TRBV4-3	TRBD2	NA	TRBJ2-5	TGCGCCAGCAGCCAAGGTATAGGCGGGGGGCCGGTGGAGACCCAGTACTTC	CASSQGIGGGPVETQYF
TRBV11-2	NA	few	TRBJ1-2	TGTGCCAGCAGCCCTGGGGGGTACTATGGCTACACCTTC	CASSPGGYYGYTF
TRBV30	NA	NA	TRBJ2-7	TGTGCCTGGAGTGTCAGATGGGCGAGGGAGGAGCAGTACTTC	CAWSVRWAREEQYF
TRBV21-1	NA	NA	TRBJ1-5	TGTGCCAGCAGCAAAGATGGCTGCAATCAGCCCCAGCATTTT	CASSKDGCNQPQHF
TRBV6-5	NA	NA	TRBJ2-5	TGTGCCAGCGGAGCTACGGAGACCCAGTACTTC	CASGATETQYF
TRBV30	NA	once	TRBJ1-1	TGTGCCTGGAAGGAGGGCACTGAAGCTTTCTTT	CAWKEGTEAFF
TRBV7-2	NA	NA	TRBJ2-1	TGTGCCAGCAGCTCCAACAGGATGGAGCAGTTCTTC	CASSSNRMEQFF
TRBV2	NA	once	TRBJ1-2	TGTGCCAGCAGTTTTTCAGAGGGCCACCCTCTAGGCTACACCTTC	CASSFSEGHPLGYTF
TRBV10-2	TRBD2	NA	TRBJ2-7	TGCGCCAGCAGGACTAGCGGGAGCTACGAGCAGTACTTC	CASRTSGSYEQYF
TRBV6-6	NA	NA	TRBJ1-6	TGTGCCAGCAGTTACTTGGGGGGGCCCCTCCACTTT	CASSYLGGPLHF
TRBV4-3	NA	few	TRBJ2-2	TGCGCCAGCAGCCAAACGAGGAACACCGGGGAGCTGTTTTTT	CASSQTRNTGELFF
TRBV11-3	NA	NA	TRBJ1-1	TGTGCCAGCAGCACCTCGGGGAACACTGAAGCTTTCTTT	CASSTSGNTEAFF
TRBV7-9	TRBD2	NA	TRBJ2-1	TGTGCCAGCAGCTTAGTGGGGGGGGTTGAGCAGTTCTTC	CASSLVGGVEQFF
TRBV5-6	NA	NA	TRBJ2-7	TGTGCCAGCAGCTTGGGGGGGCCCCTGGGCTACGAGCAGTACTTC	CASSLGGPLGYEQYF
TRBV16	NA	NA	TRBJ2-1	TGTGCCAGCAGCCAGTTCCGCAATGAGCAGTTCTTC	CASSQFRNEQFF
TRBV5-1	TRBD1	few	TRBJ1-2	TGCGCCAGCAGCTTGGGTCTGGACCCAGGGGGCTATGGCTACACCTTC	CASSLGLDPGGYGYTF
TRBV28	NA	NA	TRBJ1-1	TGTGCCAGCAGTTTGGGACACCCGAACACTGAAGCTTTCTTT	CASSLGHPNTEAFF
TRBV2	TRBD2	NA	TRBJ2-7	TGTGCCAGCAATACGGGAGGCCCCTACGAGCAGTACTTC	CASNTGGPYEQYF
TRBV10-2	TRBD1	NA	TRBJ1-6	TGCGCCAGCAGTCAGGGGGCGAATTCACCCCTCCACTTT	CASSQGANSPLHF
TRBV6-1	TRBD1	NA	TRBJ1-2	TGTGCCAGCACCAAGTCAGGGACAGGGAACTATGGCTACACCTTC	CASTKSGTGNYGYTF
TRBV7-8	NA	NA	TRBJ2-1	TGTGCCAGCAGCTTAGCGAGATATGAGCAGTTCTTC	CASSLARYEQFF
TRBV7-9	TRBD2	NA	TRBJ2-5	TGTGCCAGCAGCTTTTGGTTTCTGGCGGGAGTGGGAGAGACCCAGTACTTC	CASSFWFLAGVGETQYF
TRBV5-6	NA	few	TRBJ1-2	TGTGCCAGCAGCTTGCAGGGGAGGGTCTCCTATGGCTACACCTTC	CASSLQGRVSYGYTF